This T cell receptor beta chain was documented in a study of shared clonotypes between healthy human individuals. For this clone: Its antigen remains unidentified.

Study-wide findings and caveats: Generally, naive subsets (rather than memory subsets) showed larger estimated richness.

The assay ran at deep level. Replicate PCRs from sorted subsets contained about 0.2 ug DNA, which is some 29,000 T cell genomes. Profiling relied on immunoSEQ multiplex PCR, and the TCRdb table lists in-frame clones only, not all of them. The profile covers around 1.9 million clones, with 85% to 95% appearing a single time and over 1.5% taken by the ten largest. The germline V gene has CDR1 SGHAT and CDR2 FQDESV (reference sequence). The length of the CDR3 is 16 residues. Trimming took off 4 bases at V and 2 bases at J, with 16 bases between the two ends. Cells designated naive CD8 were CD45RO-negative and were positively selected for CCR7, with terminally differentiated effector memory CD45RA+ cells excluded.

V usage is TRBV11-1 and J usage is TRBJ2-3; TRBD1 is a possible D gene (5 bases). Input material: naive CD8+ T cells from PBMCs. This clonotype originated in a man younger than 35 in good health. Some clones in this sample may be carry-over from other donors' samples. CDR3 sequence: CASSYHGVGVTDTQYF. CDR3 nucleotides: TGTGCCAGCAGCTACCATGGTGTAGGGGTCACAGATACGCAGTATTTT. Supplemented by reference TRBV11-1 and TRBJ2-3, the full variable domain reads EAEVAQSPRYKITEKSQAVAFWCDPISGHATLYWYRQILGQGPELLVQFQDESVVDDSQLPKDRFSAERLKGVDSTLKIQPAELGDSAMYLCASSYHGVGVTDTQYFGPGTRLTVL.